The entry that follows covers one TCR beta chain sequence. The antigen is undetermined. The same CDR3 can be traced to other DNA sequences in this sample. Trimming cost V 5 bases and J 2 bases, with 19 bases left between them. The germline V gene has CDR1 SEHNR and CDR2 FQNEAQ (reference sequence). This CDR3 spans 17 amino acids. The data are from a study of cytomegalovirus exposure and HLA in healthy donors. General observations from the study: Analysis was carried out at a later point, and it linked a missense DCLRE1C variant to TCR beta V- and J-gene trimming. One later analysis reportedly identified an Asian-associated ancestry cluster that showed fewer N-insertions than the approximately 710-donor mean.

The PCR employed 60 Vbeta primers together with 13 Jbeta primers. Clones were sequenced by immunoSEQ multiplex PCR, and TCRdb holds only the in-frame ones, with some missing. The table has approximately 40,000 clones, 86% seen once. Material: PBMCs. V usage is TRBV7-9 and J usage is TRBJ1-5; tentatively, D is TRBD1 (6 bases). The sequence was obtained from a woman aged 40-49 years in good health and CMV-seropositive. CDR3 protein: CASSQEAGGRGNQPQHF. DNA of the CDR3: TGTGCCAGCAGCCAGGAAGCGGGGGGCAGAGGCAATCAGCCCCAGCATTTT.